This TCR beta chain was profiled in a study of type 1 regulatory T cells. Study overall: This in vitro CD4 product, T-allo10, is enriched for Tr1 cells and alloantigen-specific.

From germline, CDR1 is MNHEY and CDR2 SVGAGI. The CDR3 length is 16 residues. The ends lost 6 bases at V and 5 bases at J; junction bases unmatched: 11. TCRdb analysed the reads with MiXCR anew, one entry per CDR3 protein. The table has about 97,000 distinct CDR3 sequences, about a third seen once. This receptor was identified in a human donor in good health. V gene TRBV6-5 combines with J gene TRBJ1-2; 11 bases are shared with TRBD1. Material for sequencing was CD4+ T cells, either the whole sample or a sorted fraction (not recorded which). The CDR3 nucleotides read TGTGCCAGCAGCCCAGGCCCGGGGACAGGGGGTTATGGCTACACCTTC. Its translation: CASSPGPGTGGYGYTF.